The sequence of this T cell receptor (beta chain) was determined in a study of long-term antiretroviral therapy in people with HIV. Turning to the study itself: The earliest samples came about a decade before the 2015 immediate-ART recommendation. Overall study findings and caveats: Compared with controls, HIV repertoires showed narrower CDR3 length ranges.

Version v3.0 of the immunoSEQ assay ran at survey level. Clones were sequenced by immunoSEQ multiplex PCR, and TCRdb holds only the in-frame ones, with some missing. The table has fewer than 20,000 clones, about 88% seen once. The trim removed 1 base at V and 6 bases at J, leaving 7 bases unmatched. Germline V lookup: CDR1 LGHNA, CDR2 YSLEER. The CDR3 consists of 16 residues. This clone was observed once. Its antigen remains unknown. This CDR3 is also generated by other DNA sequences in the sample. Source: unsorted PBMCs, taken 0.1 years after starting antiretroviral therapy. The chain combines TRBV4-3 with TRBJ2-3, with 10 bases that match TRBD2. This receptor was obtained from a man aged 18 to 29 with HIV. CDR3 bases: TGCGCCAGCAGCCAAGTTATAAGCGGGGGGGCTGATACGCAGTATTTT. Its translation is CASSQVISGGADTQYF.